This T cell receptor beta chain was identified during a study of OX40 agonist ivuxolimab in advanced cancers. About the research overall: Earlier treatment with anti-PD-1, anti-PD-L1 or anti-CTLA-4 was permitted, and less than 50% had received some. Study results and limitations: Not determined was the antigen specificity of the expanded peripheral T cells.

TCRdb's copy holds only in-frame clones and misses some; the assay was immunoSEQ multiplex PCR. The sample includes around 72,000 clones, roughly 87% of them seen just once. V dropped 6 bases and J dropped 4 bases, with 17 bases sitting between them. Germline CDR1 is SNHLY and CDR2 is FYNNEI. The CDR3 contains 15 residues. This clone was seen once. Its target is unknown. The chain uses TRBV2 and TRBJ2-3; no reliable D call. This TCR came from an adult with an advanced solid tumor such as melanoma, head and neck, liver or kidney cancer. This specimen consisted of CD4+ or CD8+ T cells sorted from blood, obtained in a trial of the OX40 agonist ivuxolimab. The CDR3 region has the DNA TGTGCCAGCAGGGTCGAAACCCCCGGCGCAGATACGCAGTATTTT. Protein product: CASRVETPGADTQYF.